The entry that follows covers one TCR beta chain sequence. Its target is not known. Libraries were made from TCR beta cDNA, and they carried unique molecular identifiers. TCRdb called the PCR reads again in MiXCR, with one record for every CDR3 protein. Among around 400,000 distinct CDR3 sequences, about 40% were seen once, and the ten largest hold approximately 7.1%. These data originate in a study of post-analysis software for immune sequencing data. Notes on the study in general: With TRBV5-6, TRBV5-1 and TRBV20-1 included, five TRBV segments were more frequent in patients than in controls. Significantly lower normalized Chao1 diversity was found in patients with multiple sclerosis relative to controls.

Germline CDR1 KGHSH, CDR2 LQKENI. V lost 6 bases to trimming and J lost 0 bases; unmatched junction nucleotides: 0. The CDR3 runs 13 residues. Sequenced sample: blood. The gene calls are TRBV18 and TRBJ2-5, with 8 bases lining up with TRBD1. The receptor was isolated from a girl aged 2 to 9 with multiple sclerosis. The CDR3 bases are TGTGCCAGCTCGGACAGGGACCAAGAGACCCAGTACTTC. It yields the protein CASSDRDQETQYF. The entire variable domain, with the rest obtained from reference TRBV18 and TRBJ2-5, is as follows: NAGVMQNPRHLVRRRGQEARLRCSPMKGHSHVYWYRQLPEEGLKFMVYLQKENIIDESGMPKERFSAEFPKEGPSILRIQQVVRGDSAAYFCASSDRDQETQYFGPGTRLLVL.